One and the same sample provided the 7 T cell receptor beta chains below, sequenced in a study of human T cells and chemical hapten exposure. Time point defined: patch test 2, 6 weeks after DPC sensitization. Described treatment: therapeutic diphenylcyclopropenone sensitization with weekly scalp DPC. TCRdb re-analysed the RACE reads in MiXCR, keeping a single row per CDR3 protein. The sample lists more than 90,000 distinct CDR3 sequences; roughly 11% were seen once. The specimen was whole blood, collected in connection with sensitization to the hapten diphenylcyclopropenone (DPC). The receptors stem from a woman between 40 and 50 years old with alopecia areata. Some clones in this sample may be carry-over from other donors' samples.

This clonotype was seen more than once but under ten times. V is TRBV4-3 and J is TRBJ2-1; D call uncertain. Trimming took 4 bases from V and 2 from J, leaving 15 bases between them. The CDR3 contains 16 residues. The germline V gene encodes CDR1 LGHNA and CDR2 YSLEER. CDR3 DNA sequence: TGCGCCAGCAGCCGGGAAGGGCGGAGCCCCTACAATGAGCAGTTCTTC. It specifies CASSREGRSPYNEQFF.

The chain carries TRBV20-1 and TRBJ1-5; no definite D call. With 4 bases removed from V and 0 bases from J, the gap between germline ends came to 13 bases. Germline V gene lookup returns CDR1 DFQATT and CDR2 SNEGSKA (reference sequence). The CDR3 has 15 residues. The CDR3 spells CSATVGTYSNQPQHF. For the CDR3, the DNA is TGCAGTGCTACCGTAGGAACTTATAGCAATCAGCCCCAGCATTTT.

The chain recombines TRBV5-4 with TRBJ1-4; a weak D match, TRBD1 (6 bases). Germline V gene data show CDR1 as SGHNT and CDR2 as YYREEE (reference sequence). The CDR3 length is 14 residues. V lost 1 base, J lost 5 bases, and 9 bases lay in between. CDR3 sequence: CASSLNQGNEKLFF. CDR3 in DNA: TGTGCCAGCAGCTTGAATCAGGGGAATGAAAAACTGTTTTTT.

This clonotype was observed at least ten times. The CDR3 DNA follows: TGTGCCAGCACCCTGCATGGCGGGGAAACCTACGAGCAGTACTTC. It is translated as CASTLHGGETYEQYF. The chain recombines TRBV6-1 with TRBJ2-7; D may be TRBD2 (6 bases). The V gene lost 7 bases and the J gene lost 2 bases, with 18 bases spanning the gap. From germline, CDR1 is MNHNS and CDR2 SASEGT. The CDR3 sequence is 15 residues long.

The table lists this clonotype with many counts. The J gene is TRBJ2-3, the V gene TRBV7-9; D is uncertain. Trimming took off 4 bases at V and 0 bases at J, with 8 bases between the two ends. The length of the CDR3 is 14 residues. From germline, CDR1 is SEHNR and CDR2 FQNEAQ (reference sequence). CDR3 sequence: CASSSLSSTDTQYF. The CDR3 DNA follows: TGTGCCAGCAGCTCTCTTTCTAGCACAGATACGCAGTATTTT.

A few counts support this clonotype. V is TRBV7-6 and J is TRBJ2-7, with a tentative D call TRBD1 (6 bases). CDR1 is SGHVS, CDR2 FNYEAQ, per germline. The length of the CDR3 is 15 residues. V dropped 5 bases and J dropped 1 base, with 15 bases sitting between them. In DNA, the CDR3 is TGTGCCAGCAGCGGGGCACGGGACACTTCCTACGAGCAGTACTTC. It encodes CASSGARDTSYEQYF. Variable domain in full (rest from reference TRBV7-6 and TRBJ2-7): GAGVSQSPRYKVTKRGQDVALRCDPISGHVSLYWYRQALGQGPEFLTYFNYEAQQDKSGLPNDRFSAERPEGSISTLTIQRTEQRDSAMYRCASSGARDTSYEQYFGPGTRLTVT.

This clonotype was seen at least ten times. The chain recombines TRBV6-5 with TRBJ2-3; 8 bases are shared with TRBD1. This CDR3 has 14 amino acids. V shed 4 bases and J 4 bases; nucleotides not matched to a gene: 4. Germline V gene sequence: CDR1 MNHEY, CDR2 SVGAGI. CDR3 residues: CASSSGQGPDTQYF. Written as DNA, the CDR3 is TGTGCCAGCAGTTCCGGACAGGGCCCAGATACGCAGTATTTT.